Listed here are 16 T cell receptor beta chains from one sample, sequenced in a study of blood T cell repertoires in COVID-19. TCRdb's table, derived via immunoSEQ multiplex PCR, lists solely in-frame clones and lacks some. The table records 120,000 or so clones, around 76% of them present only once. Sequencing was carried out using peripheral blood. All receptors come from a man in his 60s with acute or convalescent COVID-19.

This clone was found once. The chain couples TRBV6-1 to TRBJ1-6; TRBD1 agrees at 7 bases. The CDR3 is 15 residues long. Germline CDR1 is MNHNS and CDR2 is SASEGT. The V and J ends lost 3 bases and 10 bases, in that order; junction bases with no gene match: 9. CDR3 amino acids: CASSDDRAHGSPLHF. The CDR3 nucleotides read TGTGCCAGCAGTGACGACAGGGCTCACGGGTCACCCCTCCACTTT.

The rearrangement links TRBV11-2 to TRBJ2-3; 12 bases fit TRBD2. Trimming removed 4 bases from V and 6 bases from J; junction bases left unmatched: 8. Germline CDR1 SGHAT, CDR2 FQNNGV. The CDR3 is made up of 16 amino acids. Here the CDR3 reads CASSYGLAGTGDTQYF. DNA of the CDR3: TGTGCCAGCAGCTACGGACTAGCGGGGACTGGGGATACGCAGTATTTT.

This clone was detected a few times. The CDR3 nucleotides read TGTGCCAGCAGCGTTGGGACAGGGGGTTCCCAGCAGTACTTC. It is translated as CASSVGTGGSQQYF. The chain couples TRBV7-3 to TRBJ2-7; 11 nucleotides match TRBD1. Germline V gene data show CDR1 as SGHTA and CDR2 as FQGTGA. The V gene end was trimmed by 5 bases and the J gene end by 8 bases; junction bases not matched to a gene: 8. This CDR3 has 14 amino acids.

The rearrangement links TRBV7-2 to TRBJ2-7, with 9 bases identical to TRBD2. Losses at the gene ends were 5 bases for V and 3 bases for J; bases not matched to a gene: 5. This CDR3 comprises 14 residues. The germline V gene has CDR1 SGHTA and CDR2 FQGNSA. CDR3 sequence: CASSPPSGIYEQYF. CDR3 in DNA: TGTGCCAGCAGCCCGCCTAGCGGGATCTACGAGCAGTACTTC.

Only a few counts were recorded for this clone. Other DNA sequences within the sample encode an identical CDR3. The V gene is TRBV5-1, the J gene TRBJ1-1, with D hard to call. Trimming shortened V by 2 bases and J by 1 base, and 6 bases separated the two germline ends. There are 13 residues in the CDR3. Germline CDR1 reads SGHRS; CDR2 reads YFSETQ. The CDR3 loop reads CASSFEGNTEAFF. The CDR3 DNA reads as TGCGCCAGCAGCTTCGAGGGGAACACTGAAGCTTTCTTT.

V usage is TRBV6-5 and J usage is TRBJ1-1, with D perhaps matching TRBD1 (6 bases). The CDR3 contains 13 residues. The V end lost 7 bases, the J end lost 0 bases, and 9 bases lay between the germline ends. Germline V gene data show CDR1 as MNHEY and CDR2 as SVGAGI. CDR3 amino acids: CASTGTLNTEAFF. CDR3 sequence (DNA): TGTGCCAGCACCGGGACATTGAACACTGAAGCTTTCTTT.

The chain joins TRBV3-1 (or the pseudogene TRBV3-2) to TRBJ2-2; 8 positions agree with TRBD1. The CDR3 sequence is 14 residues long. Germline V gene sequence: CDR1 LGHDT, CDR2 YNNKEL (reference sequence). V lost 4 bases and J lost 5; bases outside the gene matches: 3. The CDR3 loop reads CASSRGTGTGELFF. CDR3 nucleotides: TGTGCCAGCAGCCGAGGGACAGGTACCGGGGAGCTGTTTTTT.

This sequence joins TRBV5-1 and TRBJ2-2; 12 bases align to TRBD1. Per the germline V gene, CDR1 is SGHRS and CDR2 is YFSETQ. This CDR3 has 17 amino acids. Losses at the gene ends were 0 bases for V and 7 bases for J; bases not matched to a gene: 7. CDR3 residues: CASSLGAGTGGIGELFF. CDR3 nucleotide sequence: TGCGCCAGCAGCTTGGGGGCCGGGACAGGGGGCATCGGGGAGCTGTTTTTT.

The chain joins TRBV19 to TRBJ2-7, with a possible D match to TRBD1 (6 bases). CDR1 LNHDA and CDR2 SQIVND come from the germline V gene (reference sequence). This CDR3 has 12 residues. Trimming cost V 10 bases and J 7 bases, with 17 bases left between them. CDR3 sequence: CATRDTQREQYF. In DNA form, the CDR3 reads TGTGCCACGAGGGACACCCAGCGGGAGCAGTACTTC.

CDR3 DNA sequence: TGTGCCAGCAGTGCCGGCGGGGGGGGCGGCTACACCTTC. Translated, it gives CASSAGGGGGYTF. The chain joins TRBV6-4 to TRBJ1-2, with TRBD1 as a possible D gene (6 bases). The CDR3 spans 13 residues. The V gene's germline CDR1 is MRHNA and CDR2 SNTAGT. V shed 4 bases and J shed 8 bases, with 14 bases lying between them.

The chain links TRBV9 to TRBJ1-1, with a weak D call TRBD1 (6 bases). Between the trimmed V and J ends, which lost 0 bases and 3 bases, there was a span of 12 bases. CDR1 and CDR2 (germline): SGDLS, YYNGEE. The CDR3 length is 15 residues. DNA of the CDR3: TGTGCCAGCAGCGTAGAAGTAGGGGGATACACTGAAGCTTTCTTT. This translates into CASSVEVGGYTEAFF.

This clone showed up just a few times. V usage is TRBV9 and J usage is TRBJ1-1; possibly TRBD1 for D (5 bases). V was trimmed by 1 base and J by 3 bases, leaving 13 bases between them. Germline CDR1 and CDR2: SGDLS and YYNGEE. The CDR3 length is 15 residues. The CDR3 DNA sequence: TGTGCCAGCAGCGTAATTCGCCAGGGTTACACTGAAGCTTTCTTT. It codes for CASSVIRQGYTEAFF. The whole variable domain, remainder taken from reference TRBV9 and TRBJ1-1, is DSGVTQTPKHLITATGQRVTLRCSPRSGDLSVYWYQQSLDQGLQFLIQYYNGEERAKGNILERFSAQQFPDLHSELNLSSLELGDSALYFCASSVIRQGYTEAFFGQGTRLTVV.

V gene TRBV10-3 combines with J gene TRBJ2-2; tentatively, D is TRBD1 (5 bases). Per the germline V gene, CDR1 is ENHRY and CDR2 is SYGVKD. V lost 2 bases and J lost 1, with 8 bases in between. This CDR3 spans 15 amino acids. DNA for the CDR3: TGTGCCATCAGTGAGGGGGCCTTGAACACCGGGGAGCTGTTTTTT. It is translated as CAISEGALNTGELFF.

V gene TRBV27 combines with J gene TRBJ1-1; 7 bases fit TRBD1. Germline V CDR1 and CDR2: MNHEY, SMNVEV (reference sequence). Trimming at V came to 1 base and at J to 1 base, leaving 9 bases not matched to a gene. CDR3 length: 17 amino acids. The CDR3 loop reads CASSLLYTGVPNTEAFF. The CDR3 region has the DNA TGTGCCAGCAGTTTATTGTATACAGGGGTCCCGAACACTGAAGCTTTCTTT.

The CDR3 DNA follows: TGTGCCCTTCGGAGGGTGGGTAACTATGGCTACACCTTC. As protein: CALRRVGNYGYTF. This chain connects TRBV30 to TRBJ1-2, with D hard to call. The germline CDR1 and CDR2 sequences are GTSNPN and SVGIG (reference sequence). V was clipped by 8 bases and J by 1 base, with 14 bases between them. The length of the CDR3 is 13 residues.

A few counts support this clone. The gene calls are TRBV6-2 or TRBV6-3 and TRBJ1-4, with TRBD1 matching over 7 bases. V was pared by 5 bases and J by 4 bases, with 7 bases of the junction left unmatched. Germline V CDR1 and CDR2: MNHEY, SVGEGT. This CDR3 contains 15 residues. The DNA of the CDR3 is TGTGCCAGCAGTAAGAGACAGGGAATTAATGAAAAACTGTTTTTT. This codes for CASSKRQGINEKLFF.